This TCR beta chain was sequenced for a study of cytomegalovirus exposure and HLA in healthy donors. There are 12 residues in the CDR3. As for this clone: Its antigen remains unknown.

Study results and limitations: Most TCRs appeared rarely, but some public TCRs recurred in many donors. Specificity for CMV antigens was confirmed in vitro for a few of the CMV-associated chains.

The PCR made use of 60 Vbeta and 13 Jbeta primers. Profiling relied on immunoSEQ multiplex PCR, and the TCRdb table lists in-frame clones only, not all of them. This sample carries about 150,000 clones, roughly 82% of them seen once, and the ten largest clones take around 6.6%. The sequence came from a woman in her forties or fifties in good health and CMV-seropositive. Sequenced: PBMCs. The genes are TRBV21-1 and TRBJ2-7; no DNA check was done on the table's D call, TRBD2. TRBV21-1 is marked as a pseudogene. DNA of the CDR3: TGTGCCAGCAGCAAGCGGACCTACGAGCAGTACTTC. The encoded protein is CASSKRTYEQYF.